The source of this T cell receptor beta chain is a study of OX40 agonist ivuxolimab in advanced cancers. Clones were read by immunoSEQ multiplex PCR, and TCRdb kept only the in-frame ones, dropping some. The sample records fewer than 75,000 clones, approximately 89% being singletons. Germline V CDR1 and CDR2: KGHSH, LQKENI. The CDR3 spans 15 residues. Trimming removed 3 bases at V and 1 base at J, with 12 bases between. The V call is TRBV18, the J call TRBJ1-1, with D unclear. The sample here was CD4+ or CD8+ T cells sorted from blood, taken in a trial of the OX40 agonist ivuxolimab. This receptor was obtained from an adult with an advanced solid tumor such as melanoma, head and neck, liver or kidney cancer. The CDR3 DNA reads as TGTGCCAGCTCACCCCCATCTCATGGGAACACTGAAGCTTTCTTT. It specifies CASSPPSHGNTEAFF.